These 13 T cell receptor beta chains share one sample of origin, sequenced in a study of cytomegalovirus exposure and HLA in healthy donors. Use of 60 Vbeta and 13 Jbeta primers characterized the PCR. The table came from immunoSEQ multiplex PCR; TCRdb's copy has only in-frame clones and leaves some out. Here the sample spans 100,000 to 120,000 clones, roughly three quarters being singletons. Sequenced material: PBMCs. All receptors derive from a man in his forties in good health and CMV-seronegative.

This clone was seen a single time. The CDR3 nucleotides are TGTGCCAGCAGCTTGTATGGTGGGCAGGGGAAAGGCTACACCTTC. Translated, it gives CASSLYGGQGKGYTF. This sequence joins TRBV5-8 and TRBJ1-2; TRBD1 might be the D (6 bases). The CDR3 consists of 15 residues. Germline V gives CDR1 SGHTS, CDR2 YDEGEE. V lost 1 base and J lost 8, with 18 bases in between.

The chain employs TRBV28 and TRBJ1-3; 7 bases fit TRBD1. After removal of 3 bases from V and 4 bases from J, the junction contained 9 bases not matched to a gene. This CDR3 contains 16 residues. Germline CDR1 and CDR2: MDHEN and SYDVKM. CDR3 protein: CASSFLGQGEGNTIYF. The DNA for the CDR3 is TGTGCCAGCAGTTTTTTAGGTCAGGGGGAAGGAAACACCATATATTTT.

As DNA, the CDR3 is TGCGCCAGCAGCCTGGAAGTACAGGGGGCGGGCACTGAAGCTTTCTTT. Its protein is CASSLEVQGAGTEAFF. This chain connects TRBV5-1 to TRBJ1-1; 9 bases align to TRBD1. The CDR3 is made up of 16 amino acids. Germline V gene data show CDR1 as SGHRS and CDR2 as YFSETQ. After removal of 4 bases from V and 4 bases from J, the junction contained 11 bases not matched to a gene. Together with reference TRBV5-1 and TRBJ1-1, the CDR3 gives the full variable domain: KAGVTQTPRYLIKTRGQQVTLSCSPISGHRSVSWYQQTPGQGLQFLFEYFSETQRNKGNFPGRFSGRQFSNSRSEMNVSTLELGDSALYLCASSLEVQGAGTEAFFGQGTRLTVV.

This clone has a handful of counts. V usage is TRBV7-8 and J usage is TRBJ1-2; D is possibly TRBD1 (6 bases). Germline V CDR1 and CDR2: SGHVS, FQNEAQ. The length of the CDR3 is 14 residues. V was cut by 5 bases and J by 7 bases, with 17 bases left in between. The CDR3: CASSPNPGVGGYTF. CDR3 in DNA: TGTGCCAGCAGCCCCAACCCAGGGGTGGGTGGCTACACCTTC. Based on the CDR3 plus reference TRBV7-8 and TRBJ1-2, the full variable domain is GAGVSQSPRYKVAKRGQDVALRCDPISGHVSLFWYQQALGQGPEFLTYFQNEAQLDKSGLPSDRFFAERPEGSVSTLKIQRTQQEDSAVYLCASSPNPGVGGYTFGSGTRLTVV.

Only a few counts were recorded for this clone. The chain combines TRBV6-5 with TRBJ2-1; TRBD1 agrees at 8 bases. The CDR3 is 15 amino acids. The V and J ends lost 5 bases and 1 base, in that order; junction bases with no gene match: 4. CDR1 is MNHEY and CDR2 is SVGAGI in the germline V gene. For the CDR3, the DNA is TGTGCCAGCAGTCCCGGGACAGGATCCTACAATGAGCAGTTCTTC. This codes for CASSPGTGSYNEQFF.

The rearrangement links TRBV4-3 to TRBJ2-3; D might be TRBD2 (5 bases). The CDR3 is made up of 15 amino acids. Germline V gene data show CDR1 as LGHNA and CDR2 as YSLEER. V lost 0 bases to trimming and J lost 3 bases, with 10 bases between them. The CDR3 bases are TGCGCCAGCAGCCAAGAATTTGGGGAGACAGATACGCAGTATTTT. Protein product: CASSQEFGETDTQYF.

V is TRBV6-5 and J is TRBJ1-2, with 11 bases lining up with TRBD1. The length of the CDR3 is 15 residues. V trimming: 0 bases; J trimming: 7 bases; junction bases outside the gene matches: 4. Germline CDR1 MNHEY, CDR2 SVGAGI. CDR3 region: CASSYSRTGGLGYTF. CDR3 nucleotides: TGTGCCAGCAGTTACTCAAGGACAGGGGGCCTTGGCTACACCTTC.

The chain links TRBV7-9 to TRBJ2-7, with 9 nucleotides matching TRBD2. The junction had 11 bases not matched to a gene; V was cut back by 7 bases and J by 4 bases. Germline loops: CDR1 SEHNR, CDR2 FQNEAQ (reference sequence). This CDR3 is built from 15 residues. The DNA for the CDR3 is TGTGCCAGCACCCCCGGGGAGGGACTAGCTTACGAGCAGTACTTC. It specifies CASTPGEGLAYEQYF.

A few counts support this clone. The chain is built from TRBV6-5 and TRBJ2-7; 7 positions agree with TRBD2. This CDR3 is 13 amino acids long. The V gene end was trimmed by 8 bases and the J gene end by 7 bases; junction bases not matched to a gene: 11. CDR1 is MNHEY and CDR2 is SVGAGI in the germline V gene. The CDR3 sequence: CASSQGGTGEQYF. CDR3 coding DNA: TGTGCCAGCTCTCAGGGAGGGACGGGGGAGCAGTACTTC.

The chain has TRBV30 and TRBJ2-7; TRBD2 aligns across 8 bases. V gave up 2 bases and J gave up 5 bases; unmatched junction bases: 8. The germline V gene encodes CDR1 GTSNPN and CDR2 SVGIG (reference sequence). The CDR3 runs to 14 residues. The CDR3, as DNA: TGTGCCTGGAGTCCATCTCGGGGGGGCGACGAGCAGTACTTC. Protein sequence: CAWSPSRGGDEQYF.

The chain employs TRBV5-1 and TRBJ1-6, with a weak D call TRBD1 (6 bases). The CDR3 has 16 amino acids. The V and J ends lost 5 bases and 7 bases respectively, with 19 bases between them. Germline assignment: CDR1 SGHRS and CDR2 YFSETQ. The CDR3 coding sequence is TGCGCCAGCAGAGGGGCCAGGGGACGGCAAAATTCACCCCTCCACTTT. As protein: CASRGARGRQNSPLHF. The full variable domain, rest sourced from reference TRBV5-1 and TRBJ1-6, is KAGVTQTPRYLIKTRGQQVTLSCSPISGHRSVSWYQQTPGQGLQFLFEYFSETQRNKGNFPGRFSGRQFSNSRSEMNVSTLELGDSALYLCASRGARGRQNSPLHFGNGTRLTVT.

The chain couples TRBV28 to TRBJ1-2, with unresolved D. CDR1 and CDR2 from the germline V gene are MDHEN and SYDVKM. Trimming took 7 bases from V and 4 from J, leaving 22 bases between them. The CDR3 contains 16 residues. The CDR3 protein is CASTEGRAGLIYGYTF. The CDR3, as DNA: TGTGCCAGCACCGAAGGGCGGGCAGGATTAATCTATGGCTACACCTTC.

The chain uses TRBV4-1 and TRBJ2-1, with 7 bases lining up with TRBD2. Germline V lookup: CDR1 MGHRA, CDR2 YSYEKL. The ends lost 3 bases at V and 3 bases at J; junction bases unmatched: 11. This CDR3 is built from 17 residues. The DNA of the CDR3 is TGCGCCAGCAGCCACGATTGGGGGAGGGTTAACTACAATGAGCAGTTCTTC. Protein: CASSHDWGRVNYNEQFF.